This is a list of T cell receptor beta chains from one sample in a study of PD-L1 blockade in urothelial cancer. The repertoire was sequenced with immunoSEQ multiplex PCR; TCRdb's copy has only in-frame clones and lacks some. The sample has some 54,000 clones, approximately 87% seen once. This material consisted of PBMCs, taken around atezolizumab (anti-PD-L1) treatment. These receptors came from a man aged 35-49 years with urothelial cancer. CDR3s include the opening cysteine and the closing phenylalanine or tryptophan. Fields, in order: V gene, CDR3 length, CDR3 protein.

TRBV19,13,CASSTGLNTEAFF
TRBV4-1,17,CASSIAGATNTWYEQYF
TRBV4-1,15,CASSRLRDRVHEQYF
TRBV14,16,CASSQGGSGRQDEQFF
TRBV7-6,17,CASSLAMARGSQETQYF
TRBV6-5,15,CASSYGRGTTGELFF
TRBV5-1,14,CASTHPTRSTEAFF
TRBV28,16,CASSSWSRRANQPQHF
TRBV19,15,CASSGSGRVTDTQYF
TRBV27,14,CASHRLAVYNEQFF
TRBV28,13,CASSWALNEKLFF
TRBV4-3,16,CASSQENRGPWNEQFF
TRBV7-8,19,CASSLGRTSGRARADTQYF
TRBV6-6,16,CASSGRDRGLNYGYTF
TRBV9,14,CASSVSGASNEQFF
TRBV27,15,CASSPYSGSTGELFF
TRBV5-1,16,CASSSSRGREYNEQFF
TRBV6-5,14,CASSKAEATDTQYF
TRBV5-6,15,CASSFLGGSKYGYTF
TRBV4-3,18,CASSQDRRSSGSTDTQYF
TRBV9,14,CASSVLNRGYEQFF
TRBV28,15,CASSLWNPRVYGYTF
TRBV6-6,16,CASSYGQGGVQETQYF
TRBV5-4,17,CASSSIYRANRGNEQFF
TRBV9,15,CASSVTGRGNYEQYF
TRBV7-3,14,CASSLTAVVNEQFF
TRBV6-6,15,CASSRRTGVAGELFF
TRBV9,13,CASSVGQEGEAFF
TRBV11-3,20,CASSLRLRETDPVRSQPQHF
TRBV27,14,CASTRGPGGHGYTF
TRBV7-3,15,CASSFGERVSYEQYF
TRBV13,14,CASSADRGNEKLFF
TRBV7-2,15,CASSPPGTSGNEQFF
TRBV6-5,13,CASSYVQNTEAFF
TRBV5-5,14,CASSLGAWSYEQYF
TRBV10-1,17,CASSESSGTGDRETQYF
TRBV11-3,13,CASSLTSGNEQFF
TRBV11-1,17,CASSLEVTGTGRGEQFF